The 21 T cell receptor beta chains reported below all come from one sample, sequenced in a study of T cell responses to AZD1222 COVID-19 vaccine. Clones were read by immunoSEQ multiplex PCR, and TCRdb kept only the in-frame ones, dropping some. The table has roughly 100,000 clones, roughly 89% seen once. The sample here was peripheral blood, taken 28 days after the second AZD1222 dose. The receptor set was obtained from an adult who received the AZD1222 COVID-19 vaccine.

The CDR3 nucleotides are TGTGCCAGCAGCCCGACTAGCGGGAGACGCGACGAGCAGTACTTC. It encodes CASSPTSGRRDEQYF. This chain joins TRBV13 and TRBJ2-7; 12 bases fit TRBD2. Per germline, CDR1 PRHDT and CDR2 FYEKMQ (reference sequence). The V gene end was trimmed by 5 bases and the J gene end by 5 bases; junction bases not matched to a gene: 7. The CDR3 runs 15 residues.

This chain links TRBV7-6 with TRBJ2-3, with D hard to call. The CDR3 totals 12 residues. Germline CDR1 is SGHVS and CDR2 is FNYEAQ. The germline V and J ends were trimmed by 3 bases and 5 bases, with 6 bases remaining between them. The CDR3 sequence is CASSFGIDTQYF. The CDR3 nucleotides read TGTGCCAGCAGCTTTGGGATAGATACGCAGTATTTT.

The chain links TRBV19 to TRBJ2-1; D not certain. The CDR3 is 16 residues long. Germline-derived CDR1 and CDR2 are LNHDA and SQIVND (reference sequence). Deletions cut 5 bases from V and 0 bases from J, with 14 bases between. The CDR3 coding sequence is TGTGCCAGTAGTGCCCGGTGGCGGAGCTCCTACAATGAGCAGTTCTTC. It encodes CASSARWRSSYNEQFF. The variable domain in full, completed from reference TRBV19 and TRBJ2-1, reads DGGITQSPKYLFRKEGQNVTLSCEQNLNHDAMYWYRQDPGQGLRLIYYSQIVNDFQKGDIAEGYSVSREKKESFPLTVTSAQKNPTAFYLCASSARWRSSYNEQFFGPGTRLTVL.

The chain carries TRBV5-8 and TRBJ2-5; D is unresolved. The germline gives CDR1 SGHTS, CDR2 YDEGEE. The CDR3 is made up of 15 amino acids. Between the trimmed V and J ends, which lost 1 base and 0 bases, there was a span of 10 bases. The CDR3 sequence: CASSLSLPYQETQYF. DNA of the CDR3: TGTGCCAGCAGCTTGTCCCTCCCGTACCAAGAGACCCAGTACTTC.

This rearrangement joins TRBV27 to TRBJ2-5; unclear D gene. This CDR3 spans 14 amino acids. Trimming removed 0 bases at V and 7 bases at J, with 12 bases between. CDR1 is MNHEY, CDR2 SMNVEV, per germline (reference sequence). The DNA of the CDR3 is TGTGCCAGCAGTTTATCAGGGTTGGGCGGGACCCAGTACTTC. This encodes CASSLSGLGGTQYF.

This chain links TRBV15 with TRBJ2-7; D perhaps matches TRBD1 (5 bases). The V gene lost 4 bases and the J gene lost 1 base, with 11 bases spanning the gap. The CDR3 length is 14 residues. CDR1 LNHNV and CDR2 YYDKDF come from the germline V gene (reference sequence). The CDR3 bases are TGTGCCACCAGCAAGATATCAGGGTCCTACGAGCAGTACTTC. As protein: CATSKISGSYEQYF.

V gene TRBV18 combines with J gene TRBJ2-5, with D perhaps matching TRBD2 (6 bases). The CDR3 covers 14 residues. Deletions cut 3 bases from V and 5 bases from J, with 13 bases between. Germline values: CDR1 KGHSH, CDR2 LQKENI. Here the CDR3 reads CASSPSAGRETQYF. CDR3 bases: TGTGCCAGCTCACCGAGTGCGGGGAGGGAGACCCAGTACTTC.

V usage is TRBV30 and J usage is TRBJ1-4; D uncertain. The germline V gene has CDR1 GTSNPN and CDR2 SVGIG (reference sequence). The V and J ends lost 0 bases and 7 bases respectively, with 9 bases between them. CDR3 length: 13 amino acids. The CDR3 DNA reads TGTGCCTGGAGTGTCGGACGCATTGAAAAACTGTTTTTT. Protein product: CAWSVGRIEKLFF.

The V call is TRBV7-8, the J call TRBJ2-1; possible D gene TRBD1, 8 bases. V was pared by 3 bases and J by 8 bases, with 17 bases between. The germline gives CDR1 SGHVS, CDR2 FQNEAQ. CDR3 size: 15 residues. The CDR3 is CASSFGQGGHDEQFF. The CDR3 region has the DNA TGTGCCAGCAGCTTTGGACAGGGAGGGCATGATGAGCAGTTCTTC.

The rearrangement links TRBV18 to TRBJ2-1; TRBD1 agrees at 11 bases. Trimming removed 1 base from V and 0 bases from J; junction bases left unmatched: 11. Germline assignment: CDR1 KGHSH and CDR2 LQKENI. This CDR3 is built from 20 residues. The DNA for the CDR3 is TGTGCCAGCTCACCACTGGACAGGGGGCCCAGAGTCTTCTCCTACAATGAGCAGTTCTTC. Its protein is CASSPLDRGPRVFSYNEQFF.

This chain uses TRBV28 with TRBJ2-7, with D tentatively TRBD1 (5 bases). CDR1 is MDHEN and CDR2 is SYDVKM in the germline V gene. This CDR3 has 13 residues. V was clipped by 3 bases and J by 7 bases, with 13 bases between them. This chain's CDR3 is CASSFAGREEQYF. The CDR3 DNA follows: TGTGCCAGCAGTTTCGCAGGGCGAGAGGAGCAGTACTTC.

This clone showed up just a few times. The CDR3 sequence is CASSLGQGALNTEAFF. CDR3 bases: TGTGCCAGCAGCTTAGGACAGGGGGCCCTGAACACTGAAGCTTTCTTT. The V call is TRBV5-5, the J call TRBJ1-1; 11 bases map to TRBD1. CDR1 SGHKS and CDR2 YYEKEE come from the germline V gene (reference sequence). CDR3 size: 16 residues. V was pared by 2 bases and J by 0 bases, with 3 bases of the junction left unmatched.

The genes are TRBV7-2 and TRBJ2-7; D gene unclear. The CDR3 consists of 14 residues. With 5 bases removed from V and 5 bases from J, the gap between germline ends came to 16 bases. Germline V CDR1 and CDR2: SGHTA, FQGNSA. The CDR3: CASSPQPQLHEQYF. For the CDR3, the DNA is TGTGCCAGCAGCCCCCAGCCCCAGCTCCACGAGCAGTACTTC.

This chain joins TRBV24-1 and TRBJ2-3; the match to TRBD1 covers 9 bases. The junction had 1 base not matched to a gene; V was cut back by 3 bases and J by 1 base. CDR3 length: 15 amino acids. The germline CDR1 and CDR2 sequences are KGHDR and SFDVKD. The CDR3 coding sequence is TGTGCCACCAGTGATCACAGGGGGCGCACAGATACGCAGTATTTT. This gives the protein CATSDHRGRTDTQYF.

The sample holds one count of this clone. The rearrangement joins TRBV7-9 to TRBJ1-2, with D maybe TRBD1 (6 bases). This CDR3 is built from 12 residues. Germline V lookup: CDR1 SEHNR, CDR2 FQNEAQ (reference sequence). The V and J ends lost 5 bases and 8 bases respectively, with 12 bases between them. The CDR3 nucleotides read TGTGCCAGCAGCAATACAGGGAACGGCTACACCTTC. Residues: CASSNTGNGYTF. The variable domain in full, completed from reference TRBV7-9 and TRBJ1-2, reads DTGVSQNPRHKITKRGQNVTFRCDPISEHNRLYWYRQTLGQGPEFLTYFQNEAQLEKSRLLSDRFSAERPKGSFSTLEIQRTEQGDSAMYLCASSNTGNGYTFGSGTRLTVV.

In DNA form, the CDR3 reads TGTGCCAGCAGCGTAGTTTTGTCTGAGCAGTTCTTC. Its translation: CASSVVLSEQFF. V usage is TRBV7-8 and J usage is TRBJ2-1, with D unclear. The V gene lost 5 bases and the J gene lost 9 bases, with 11 bases spanning the gap. The V gene's germline CDR1 is SGHVS and CDR2 FQNEAQ. The CDR3 is made up of 12 amino acids.

The rearrangement uses TRBV7-3 and TRBJ1-1; 8 nucleotides match TRBD1. Germline CDR1 reads SGHTA; CDR2 reads FQGTGA. V shed 5 bases and J 6 bases; nucleotides not matched to a gene: 11. This CDR3 contains 15 residues. The CDR3 region is CASSPRDRRESEAFF. As DNA, the CDR3 is TGTGCCAGCAGCCCCCGGGACAGGAGGGAATCTGAAGCTTTCTTT.

The V call is TRBV10-2, the J call TRBJ1-5; 10 positions match TRBD1. This CDR3 region has 16 residues. The germline V gene encodes CDR1 WSHSY and CDR2 SAAADI. V shed 6 bases and J 0 bases; nucleotides not matched to a gene: 5. CDR3 DNA: TGCGCCAGCAGAGCCGGGACAGGGGATAGCAATCAGCCCCAGCATTTT. It encodes CASRAGTGDSNQPQHF.

CDR3 protein: CASSAAIYGYTF. CDR3 nucleotide sequence: TGTGCCAGCAGCGCCGCCATCTATGGCTACACCTTC. The chain joins TRBV9 to TRBJ1-2; D call uncertain. Germline CDR1 is SGDLS and CDR2 is YYNGEE. The CDR3 has 12 residues. The V end was cut by 3 bases, the J end by 4 bases, with 7 bases between.

This chain connects TRBV7-2 to TRBJ2-7; no clear D gene. CDR1 and CDR2 from the germline V gene are SGHTA and FQGNSA. V was clipped by 5 bases and J by 1 base, with 12 bases between them. The CDR3 covers 14 residues. This chain's CDR3 is CASSPDVGSYEQYF. The CDR3 DNA is TGTGCCAGCAGCCCGGACGTTGGTTCCTACGAGCAGTACTTC. The entire variable domain, with the rest obtained from reference TRBV7-2 and TRBJ2-7, is as follows: GAGVSQSPSNKVTEKGKDVELRCDPISGHTALYWYRQSLGQGLEFLIYFQGNSAPDKSGLPSDRFSAERTGGSVSTLTIQRTQQEDSAVYLCASSPDVGSYEQYFGPGTRLTVT.

The chain combines TRBV5-4 with TRBJ2-7; D might be TRBD1 or TRBD2, each matching 5 bases. The CDR3 extends over 15 amino acids. The V and J ends lost 5 bases and 4 bases respectively, with 19 bases between them. Germline lookup yields CDR1 SGHNT and CDR2 YYREEE (reference sequence). The DNA for the CDR3 is TGTGCCAGCAGGAAGGGTCCGGGACCAACATACGAGCAGTACTTC. Translated, it gives CASRKGPGPTYEQYF.